This T cell receptor (beta chain) was captured by sequencing in a study of blood T cell repertoires in COVID-19. This clone appeared a single time. This CDR3 is built from 17 residues. V shed 0 bases, J shed 9 bases, and the junction held 10 bases outside the gene matches. The germline V gene has CDR1 LGHNA and CDR2 YSLEER. Study processing details: Reference gene primer amplification in the assay estimated nucleated cell counts. The data were produced by immunoSEQ multiplex PCR, yet TCRdb's version contains in-frame clones alone and is incomplete. That table furnishes V, J and clone size, whereas the DNA furnished D and trimming. This sample yields approximately 300,000 clones, of which 70% to 90% are seen a single time; under 6% belongs to the top ten. Recruitment covered roughly 24 US areas and drew participants whose ages spanned roughly 18 to 89 years. Allocation to cohorts depended on clinical history reported by the participants. Recovery meant two consecutive negative NP/OP PCR tests, professional clearance, or resolved symptoms.

V gene TRBV4-3 combines with J gene TRBJ1-6; 8 nucleotides align to TRBD1. This TCR was sampled from a woman in her 30s who had recovered from COVID-19. The sequencing sample was made of PBMCs or T cells enriched from blood (not recorded which). In DNA, the CDR3 is TGCGCCAGCAGCCAAGACGGTTCACAGGGGGGATTTTCACCCCTCCACTTT. Translated, it gives CASSQDGSQGGFSPLHF.